This T cell receptor (beta chain) was recovered during a study of blood T cells in healthy people across ages. Study observations and caveats: There was a strong correlation between TCR beta diversity and naive T cell percentage. Per million T cells, TCR beta diversity dropped roughly linearly as age increased.

With 7 bases removed from V and 8 bases from J, the gap between germline ends came to 17 bases. There are 13 residues in the CDR3. Samples each yielded at least 6 micrograms of total RNA. This clonotype was observed a handful of times. Its antigen is currently unknown. A second PCR of 7 to 11 cycles used a sample-barcoded 5' primer and a J-beta primer mix. With 12 random nucleotides, a template-switch adaptor tagged each individual cDNA molecule. MiXCR was run by TCRdb on the 5' RACE reads, yielding one entry per CDR3 protein. The sample records around 710,000 distinct CDR3 sequences, roughly 44% being singletons.

The J gene is TRBJ1-2, the V gene TRBV12-3 or TRBV12-4; D is ambiguous. The sequence was obtained from a woman in her fifties or sixties in good health. Sequencing was carried out using blood. As DNA, the CDR3 is TGTGCCAGCACACAGACTGTAGGTGTGGGCTACACCTTC. Translated, it gives CASTQTVGVGYTF.